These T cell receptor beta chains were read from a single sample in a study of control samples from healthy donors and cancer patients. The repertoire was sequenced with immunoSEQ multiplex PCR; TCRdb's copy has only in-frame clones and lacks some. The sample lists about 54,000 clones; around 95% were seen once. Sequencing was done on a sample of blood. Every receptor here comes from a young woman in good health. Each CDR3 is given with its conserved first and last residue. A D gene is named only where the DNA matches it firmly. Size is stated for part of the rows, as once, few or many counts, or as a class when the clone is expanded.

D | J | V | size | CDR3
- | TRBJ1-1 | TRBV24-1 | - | CVMNTEAFF
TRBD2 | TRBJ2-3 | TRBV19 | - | CASSIGTSGRTDTQYF
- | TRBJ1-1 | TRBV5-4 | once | CASSNERNTEAFF
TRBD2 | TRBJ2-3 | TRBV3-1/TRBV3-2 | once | CASSQESLAGWADTQYF
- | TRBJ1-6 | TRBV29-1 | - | CSVLLSPLHF
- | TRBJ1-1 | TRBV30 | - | CAWSVGQTAFF
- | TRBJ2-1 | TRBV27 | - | CASSLGQGIGYEQFF
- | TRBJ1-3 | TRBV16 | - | CASSQQVSSGNTIYF
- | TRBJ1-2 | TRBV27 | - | CASSLSGSSFYGYTF
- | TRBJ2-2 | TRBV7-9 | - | CASSLAGRGTGELFF
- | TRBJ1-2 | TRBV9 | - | CASSVELGDGYTF
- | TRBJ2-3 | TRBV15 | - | CATSRGTDTQYF
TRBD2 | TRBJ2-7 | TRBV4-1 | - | CASSLPLLAGGSYEQYF
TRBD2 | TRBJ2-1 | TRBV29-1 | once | CSVLSGKLAEQFF
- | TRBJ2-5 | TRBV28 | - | CASSLFLITPRETQYF
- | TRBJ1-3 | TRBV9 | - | CASSVDDFSSSGNTIYF
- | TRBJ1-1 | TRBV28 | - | CASSLQGTVNTEAFF
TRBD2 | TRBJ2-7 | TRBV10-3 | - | CAISGTGTAGGDEQYF
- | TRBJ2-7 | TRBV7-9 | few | CASSLQSSYEQYF
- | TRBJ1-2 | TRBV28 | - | CASKLQISNYGYTF
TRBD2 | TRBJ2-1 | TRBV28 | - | CASSLQRPGLSEQFF
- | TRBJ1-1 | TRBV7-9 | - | CASSLKGGTEAFF
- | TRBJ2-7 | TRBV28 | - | CASSLSGTGGYEQYF
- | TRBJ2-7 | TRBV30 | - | CAWDKSSYEQYF
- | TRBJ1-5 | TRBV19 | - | CASSTYPRPQHF
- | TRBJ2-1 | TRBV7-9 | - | CASSLAREGGKSNEQFF
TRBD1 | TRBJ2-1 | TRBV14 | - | CASSQTTGGSGNEQFF
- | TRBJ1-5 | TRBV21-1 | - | CASSKGLGNQPQHF
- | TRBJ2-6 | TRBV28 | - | CASSPVGSLAANVLTF
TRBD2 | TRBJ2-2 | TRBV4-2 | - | CASSQPRGAGETGELFF
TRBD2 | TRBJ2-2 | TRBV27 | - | CASSLQVAGGSTGELFF
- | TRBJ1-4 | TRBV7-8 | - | CASSSTWTPDGEKLFF
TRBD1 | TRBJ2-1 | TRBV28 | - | CASSSLPGQVANEQFF
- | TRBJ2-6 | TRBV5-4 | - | CASSLGWDSGANVLTF
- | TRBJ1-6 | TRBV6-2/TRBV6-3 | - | CASSYGRNYNSPLHF
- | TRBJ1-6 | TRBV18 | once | CASSPGGSSYNSPLHF
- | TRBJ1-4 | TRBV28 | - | CASSPGSRNEKLFF
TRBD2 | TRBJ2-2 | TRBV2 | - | CASRWTSGRFAGELFF
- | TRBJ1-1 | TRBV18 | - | CASSPLPGDTEAFF
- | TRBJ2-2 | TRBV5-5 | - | CASSLRWGEAVTGELFF
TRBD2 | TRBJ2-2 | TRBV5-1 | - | CASSLAGAHTGELFF
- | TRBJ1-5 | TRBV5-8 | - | CASSLHNQPQHF